The source of this T cell receptor beta chain is a study of shared clonotypes between healthy human individuals. Points from the study as a whole: Non-shared clonotypes showed lower generation probabilities than clonotypes common to all four donors.

At deep level, the assay was performed. The input for sorted-subset replicate PCRs was around 0.2 ug DNA, approximately 30,000 T cell genomes. The method was immunoSEQ multiplex PCR; TCRdb's version includes in-frame clones alone and lacks a portion of them. Of 1,400,000 or so clones in the sample, around 98.5% were seen once. With respect to this clone: No antigen is known for it.

This CDR3 comprises 13 residues. The V and J ends lost 9 bases and 3 bases respectively, with 15 bases between them. The sequence was collected from a man aged 25-45 years in good health. Input material: naive CD4+ T cells sorted from blood. Subset of the sample: CD45RA+ positively selected. The chain is built from TRBV23-1 and TRBJ2-7; D ambiguous. TRBV23-1 is treated as an ORF (open reading frame) with a function not yet certain. CDR3 DNA: TGCGCCAGTACGACGCAGGAAATCTACGAGCAGTACTTC. The encoded protein is CASTTQEIYEQYF.